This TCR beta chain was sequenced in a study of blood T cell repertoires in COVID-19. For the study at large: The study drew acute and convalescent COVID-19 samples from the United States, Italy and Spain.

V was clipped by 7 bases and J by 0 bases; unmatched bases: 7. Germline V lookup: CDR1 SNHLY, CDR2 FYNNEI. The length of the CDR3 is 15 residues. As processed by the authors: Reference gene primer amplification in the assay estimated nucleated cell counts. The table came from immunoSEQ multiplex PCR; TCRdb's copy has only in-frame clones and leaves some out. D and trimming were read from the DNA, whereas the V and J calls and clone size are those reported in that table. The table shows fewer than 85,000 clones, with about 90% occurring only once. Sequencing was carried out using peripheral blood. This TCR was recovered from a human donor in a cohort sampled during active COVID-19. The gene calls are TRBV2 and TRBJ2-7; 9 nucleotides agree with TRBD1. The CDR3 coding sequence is TGTGCCAGCATTCGCGGACAGGGGACCTCCTACGAGCAGTACTTC. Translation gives CASIRGQGTSYEQYF.